These 16 T cell receptor beta chains came from one sample sequenced in a study of STAT5B mutations in CD4+ large granular lymphocyte leukemia. The table came from immunoSEQ multiplex PCR; TCRdb's copy has only in-frame clones and leaves some out. The sample consists of tens of thousands of clones, approximately 83% of them appearing once. The sequenced sample consisted of CD4+ T cells from blood buffy coats. These TCRs come from a human donor in good health.

The chain carries TRBV4-2 and TRBJ2-7, with 12 positions matching TRBD2. J was trimmed by 0 bases and V by 3 bases; bases with no gene match: 6. The CDR3 extends over 17 amino acids. Germline assignment: CDR1 LGHNA and CDR2 YNFKEQ. The CDR3 here is CASSHLGLAGSSYEQYF. The CDR3 DNA follows: TGTGCCAGCAGCCATCTGGGACTAGCGGGTAGCTCCTACGAGCAGTACTTC.

This clone was found once. The V call is TRBV10-3, the J call TRBJ1-1; 9 bases are shared with TRBD1. Unmatched junction bases numbered 5, after V lost 3 bases and J lost 3 bases. CDR3 size: 15 residues. CDR1 is ENHRY, CDR2 SYGVKD, per germline. The CDR3 spells CAISEWDRAHTEAFF. The CDR3 DNA reads TGTGCCATCAGTGAATGGGACAGGGCTCACACTGAAGCTTTCTTT.

The chain employs TRBV9 and TRBJ2-1; 8 nucleotides line up with TRBD2. The CDR3 extends over 15 amino acids. V lost 0 bases and J lost 5; bases outside the gene matches: 4. Germline-derived CDR1 and CDR2 are SGDLS and YYNGEE. This CDR3 reads CASSVDSGVNNEQFF. DNA of the CDR3: TGTGCCAGCAGCGTAGATAGCGGGGTGAACAATGAGCAGTTCTTC.

The chain combines TRBV7-6 with TRBJ2-5, with D tentatively TRBD1 or TRBD2 (5 bases each). The V end lost 2 bases, the J end lost 6 bases, and 10 bases lay between the germline ends. From germline, CDR1 is SGHVS and CDR2 FNYEAQ. The CDR3 totals 13 residues. The CDR3 bases are TGTGCCAGCAGCTTAATCAGGGACCAGACCCAGTACTTC. Translated: CASSLIRDQTQYF.

The rearrangement links TRBV7-9 to TRBJ1-4; D remains unclear. Trimming removed 1 base from V and 8 bases from J, with 14 bases in between. Germline values: CDR1 SEHNR, CDR2 FQNEAQ (reference sequence). This CDR3 is 15 amino acids long. The CDR3 sequence: CASSLDLVRTEKLFF. The CDR3 nucleotides read TGTGCCAGCAGCTTAGATTTAGTTCGTACCGAAAAACTGTTTTTT.

The chain combines TRBV7-9 with TRBJ1-4; 7 bases map to TRBD1. The V and J ends lost 5 bases and 12 bases, in that order; junction bases with no gene match: 15. The CDR3 extends over 15 amino acids. CDR1 and CDR2 (germline): SEHNR, FQNEAQ (reference sequence). CDR3 amino acids: CASSPPGTVLLELFF. CDR3 nucleotides: TGTGCCAGCAGCCCACCCGGGACAGTCCTTTTGGAACTGTTTTTT. The variable domain in full, completed from reference TRBV7-9 and TRBJ1-4, reads DTGVSQNPRHKITKRGQNVTFRCDPISEHNRLYWYRQTLGQGPEFLTYFQNEAQLEKSRLLSDRFSAERPKGSFSTLEIQRTEQGDSAMYLCASSPPGTVLLELFFGSGTQLSVL.

The genes are TRBV7-9 and TRBJ2-5; 14 bases agree with TRBD2. CDR3 length: 18 amino acids. V dropped 2 bases and J dropped 2; count of bases not matched to a gene: 7. The germline V gene has CDR1 SEHNR and CDR2 FQNEAQ (reference sequence). The CDR3 reads CASSLSGTSGSLQETQYF. CDR3 sequence (DNA): TGTGCCAGCAGCTTATCTGGGACTAGCGGGAGCCTTCAAGAGACCCAGTACTTC.

V gene TRBV4-3 combines with J gene TRBJ2-1; D is perhaps TRBD2 (6 bases). The CDR3 loop spans 14 amino acids. Trimming pared 0 bases from V and 15 bases from J, leaving 18 bases between. Germline V lookup: CDR1 LGHNA, CDR2 YSLEER. This CDR3 reads CASSQDYRESPGFF. DNA for the CDR3: TGCGCCAGCAGCCAAGATTACCGGGAGAGCCCTGGGTTCTTC.

The CDR3 sequence is CASSYAGRSGNTIYF. The CDR3 bases are TGTGCCAGCAGTTACGCGGGGCGCTCTGGAAACACCATATATTTT. The chain combines TRBV6-5 with TRBJ1-3; a possible D gene is TRBD1 (5 bases). This CDR3 region has 15 residues. V was clipped by 2 bases and J by 0 bases, with 8 bases between them. Per germline, CDR1 MNHEY and CDR2 SVGAGI.

J is TRBJ1-1 and V is TRBV14; D gene ambiguous. Between the trimmed V and J ends, which lost 6 bases and 5 bases, there was a span of 13 bases. The CDR3 is 13 amino acids. Germline V gene sequence: CDR1 SGHDN, CDR2 FVKESK. In DNA, the CDR3 is TGTGCCAGCAGGGGAGTAGGGCTAACTGAAGCTTTCTTT. It codes for CASRGVGLTEAFF.

The chain carries TRBV6-5 and TRBJ1-5; D ambiguous. The CDR3 runs to 15 residues. CDR1 MNHEY and CDR2 SVGAGI come from the germline V gene. Trimming took 8 bases from V and 4 from J, leaving 18 bases between them. The CDR3, as DNA: TGTGCCAGCCGTCGGGTGGCAGGTGGGAATCAGCCCCAGCATTTT. It translates to CASRRVAGGNQPQHF.

The chain employs TRBV5-1 and TRBJ2-5; D gene ambiguous. Trimming shortened V by 5 bases and J by 2 bases, and 7 bases separated the two germline ends. CDR1 and CDR2 (germline): SGHRS, YFSETQ. This CDR3 spans 12 amino acids. The CDR3 loop is CASRKEQETQYF. The DNA for the CDR3 is TGCGCCAGCAGGAAAGAACAAGAGACCCAGTACTTC.

The chain joins TRBV5-1 to TRBJ2-7; no definite D call. This CDR3 is built from 15 residues. V shed 2 bases and J shed 0 bases, with 12 bases lying between them. Germline V lookup: CDR1 SGHRS, CDR2 YFSETQ. CDR3 DNA sequence: TGCGCCAGCAGCTTAAGTTATACGAACTCCTACGAGCAGTACTTC. This codes for CASSLSYTNSYEQYF.

The chain recombines TRBV27 with TRBJ2-7; D might be TRBD1 (5 bases). This CDR3 is 15 amino acids long. V shed 2 bases and J shed 1 base, with 12 bases lying between them. Germline V gives CDR1 MNHEY, CDR2 SMNVEV (reference sequence). CDR3 residues: CASSLVSGPSYEQYF. The CDR3 coding sequence is TGTGCCAGCAGTTTAGTTTCAGGGCCATCCTACGAGCAGTACTTC.

The J gene is TRBJ2-7, the V gene TRBV7-2, with TRBD2 matching over 12 bases. V shed 4 bases and J 2 bases; nucleotides not matched to a gene: 6. CDR1 and CDR2 (germline): SGHTA, FQGNSA. The CDR3 loop spans 16 amino acids. This CDR3 is CASSSMTSGSAYEQYF. For the CDR3, the DNA is TGTGCCAGCAGCTCCATGACTAGCGGGAGTGCCTACGAGCAGTACTTC.

This sequence joins TRBV28 and TRBJ2-7; 7 positions agree with TRBD1. Trimming removed 5 bases from V and 3 bases from J; junction bases left unmatched: 4. Looked up from germline, CDR1 is MDHEN and CDR2 is SYDVKM. This CDR3 contains 13 residues. The CDR3 loop reads CASSGAGGYEQYF. CDR3 DNA sequence: TGTGCCAGCAGTGGGGCAGGGGGCTACGAGCAGTACTTC. Complete variable domain (other parts from reference TRBV28 and TRBJ2-7): DVKVTQSSRYLVKRTGEKVFLECVQDMDHENMFWYRQDPGLGLRLIYFSYDVKMKEKGDIPEGYSVSREKKERFSLILESASTNQTSMYLCASSGAGGYEQYFGPGTRLTVT.